This T cell receptor beta chain was captured in a study of tumor and adjacent non-tumor tissue in lung cancer. Across the study: Patients comprised about a dozen adenocarcinoma, 2 squamous cell carcinoma and 1 small cell lung cancer.

A modified ARM-PCR protocol with three rounds of nested PCR amplified TCRbeta. Each CDR3 protein is one row after TCRdb ran MiXCR on the multiplex PCR reads. Of over 110,000 distinct CDR3 sequences in the sample, approximately 72% were seen once. CDR1 DFQATT and CDR2 SNEGSKA come from the germline V gene (reference sequence). The CDR3 has 16 amino acids. This sample's RNA came from whole unsorted tissue. Newly diagnosed lung cancer patients had thoracic surgery in China, August–late 2014, without prior chemotherapy. About this clonotype itself: Its antigen is still unknown. A much bigger clone sits one base away, suggesting this may be a read error.

General study points: Patients with more diverse tumor TCRs had worse survival.

The specimen was lung tumor tissue. J is TRBJ2-1 and V is TRBV20-1; 12 bases are a match to TRBD1. This TCR was recovered from a man aged 55 to 70 with small cell lung cancer. CDR3 loop: CGAGYRDRGHHNEQFF. The CDR3 DNA follows: TGCGGTGCTGGCTACCGGGACAGGGGGCATCACAATGAGCAGTTCTTC.